This T cell receptor beta chain was obtained from a study of blood T cell repertoires in COVID-19. At the level of the study: Sites across the United States, Italy and Spain contributed samples from acute and convalescent COVID-19. Sources were T cells, B-cell-depleted T cells, or PBMCs; the material itself was cDNA or gDNA.

In the authors' methods: Researchers report that nucleated cell counts were estimated from reference gene primer amplification. Only in-frame clones appear in the TCRdb table, and some are missing; sequencing was by immunoSEQ multiplex PCR. V, J and clone size reflect that table, while D and trimming were determined from the DNA. The sample holds 40,000 to 50,000 clones; more than 70% are singletons and the top ten take 4.5% to 5%. Trimming shortened V by 0 bases and J by 1 base, and 20 bases separated the two germline ends. Germline assignment: CDR1 SGHDN and CDR2 FVKESK. The CDR3 is 19 amino acids.

Input material: peripheral blood. The chain combines TRBV14 with TRBJ2-3; D unresolved. This sequence originates from a human donor in a cohort sampled during active COVID-19. The CDR3 loop is CASSQDIERPFPCTDTQYF. CDR3 DNA: TGTGCCAGCAGCCAAGATATTGAGCGACCCTTTCCTTGCACAGATACGCAGTATTTT.